This T cell receptor (beta chain) comes out of a study of CD8 T cells in Susac syndrome. Sequencing targeted TCR beta in blood CD8+ and CD4+ T cells. The multiple sclerosis controls, all treatment-naive patients, had relapsing-remitting disease that was stable or active. TEMRA cells were FACS-enriched, while CD8+ and CD4+ T cells were negatively isolated. Random hexamers were used to reverse transcribe an amount of 0.5 to 1 ug RNA. The immunoSEQ assay covered 54 Vbeta and 13 Jbeta segments for CDR3. MiXCR was run by TCRdb on the immunoSEQ multiplex PCR reads, yielding one entry per CDR3 protein. The sample holds some 300,000 distinct CDR3 sequences, about 82% seen once. Material for sequencing was CD8+ T cells from PBMCs. This clonotype originated in a human donor with multiple sclerosis.

This chain's CDR3 is CASTRGGLAGANSYNEQFF. The DNA for the CDR3 is TGTGCCAGCACCCGAGGCGGACTAGCGGGAGCCAACTCCTACAATGAGCAGTTCTTC. The gene calls are TRBV7-9 and TRBJ2-1, with 13 bases matching TRBD2. V trimming: 7 bases; J trimming: 0 bases; junction bases outside the gene matches: 12. This CDR3 is 19 amino acids long. In germline, CDR1 is SEHNR, CDR2 FQNEAQ (reference sequence).